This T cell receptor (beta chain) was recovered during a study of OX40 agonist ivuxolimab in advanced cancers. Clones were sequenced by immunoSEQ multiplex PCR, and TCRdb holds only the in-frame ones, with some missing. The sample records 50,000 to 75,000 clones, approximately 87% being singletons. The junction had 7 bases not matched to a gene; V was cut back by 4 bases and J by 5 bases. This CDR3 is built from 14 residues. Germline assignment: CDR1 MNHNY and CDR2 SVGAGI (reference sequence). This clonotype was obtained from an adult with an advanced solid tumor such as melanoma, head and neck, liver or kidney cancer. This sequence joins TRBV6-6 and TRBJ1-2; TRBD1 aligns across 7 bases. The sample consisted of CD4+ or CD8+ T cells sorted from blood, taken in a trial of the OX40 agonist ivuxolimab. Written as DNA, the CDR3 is TGTGCCAGCAGTTTGACAGGGAGAATGTATGGCTACACCTTC. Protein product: CASSLTGRMYGYTF.